The sequence of this TCR beta chain was determined in a study of cytotoxic CD8 clonotypes in ibrutinib-treated CLL (dated by TCRdb to the early 2020s). Some background on the complete study: In this cohort, around 14 patients were treatment-naive and about ten were relapsed/refractory, while some 18 had unmutated IGHV. Responses were partial in roughly 24 patients and complete in 2; after median about 5.5 years follow-up, roughly 14 stayed in remission and about twelve progressed. Response samples were obtained after a median of approximately eleven months of treatment, with a range of roughly 6 to 40 months. An average of 255,043 productive templates and roughly 94,000 productive rearrangements was obtained per sample. Longitudinal samples were obtainable from about 30% of the roughly 86 participants in the trial. Cryopreserved peripheral blood mononuclear cells were collected before treatment, at response, and at either disease progression or sustained remission. Every sample from remission and from progressive disease was obtained while the patients were still on ibrutinib. Summary of the overall study and its limitations: Baseline clonality was found to be higher than that of age-matched healthy donors and was strongly correlated with circulating CD8+ T-cell counts. Public clonotypes were rare and either shrank or stayed stable during treatment, and the rise in clonality at ibrutinib response reflected expansion of private clonotypes. Sampling times were not matched between patients in sustained remission and patients whose disease was progressing, and lymph node repertoires were not examined. An increase in clonality was observed at ibrutinib response, with clonality remaining stable during sustained remission and falling back toward baseline at progression.

The sample's time point label, decoded: progressive disease on ibrutinib. For TCR beta library preparation, 2 to 2.5 micrograms of genomic DNA were isolated from cryopreserved PBMCs. Longitudinal blood samples from CLL patients receiving ibrutinib monotherapy were subjected to high-throughput TCR beta sequencing. The patients took part in an open-label, single-center phase 2 trial of ibrutinib monotherapy. Based on the germline V gene, the CDR1 and CDR2 sequences are MGHRA and YSYEKL. The V end loses 2 bases and the J end loses 3 bases, and a stretch of 9 bases separates them. The CDR3 covers 14 residues, taking in both the cysteine and the phenylalanine. CDR3 DNA is the only sequence kept; it has 42 bases, read in frame from the first base. On this clone itself: The clone's antigen remains unknown. No base quality information exists; no much larger clone differs at one position.

On a MiSeq, deep resolution sequencing aimed for a depth between 1 in 1 million and 1 in 200,000 T cells, with each clonotype covered around 10x on average. The immunoSEQ hsTCRB Kit was used to generate TCR beta libraries. Per the original workflow: Data were analyzed with ImmunoSEQ Data Assistant and ImmunoSEQ Analyzer, with V, D and J genes assigned per IMGT definitions. Clonality, with values ranging from 0 to 1, was calculated as one minus the normalized Shannon entropy of productive rearrangement frequencies. Only overrepresented clonotypes making up at least 0.05% of the repertoire of each patient were included in the public clonotype analysis. Thirteen repertoires from age-matched healthy donors, obtained from immuneACCESS, served as clonality controls. TCRdb took over this immuneACCESS table, retaining in-frame rearrangements with V and J assigned. Such tables are incomplete; in checked studies, under half of the missing clones stem from an unresolved V gene, and the remainder is unexplained. The D gene and trimming were derived from the DNA, and the V and J assignments and clone size from that table. In all, the sample holds roughly 300,000 clones, and around 77% of those were seen once. The top ten constitute about 5.8% of the sample.

The V gene is TRBV4-1 and the J gene is TRBJ2-3, with the D call perhaps TRBD1 or TRBD2, each one matching 5 bases. The sequenced sample was PBMCs, obtained at disease progression, from a patient treated with ibrutinib. The receptor's source is a human donor with chronic lymphocytic leukemia. This receptor carries the CDR3 CASSQRGGTDTQYF. The DNA sequence is as follows: TGCGCCAGCAGCCAACGTGGGGGAACAGATACGCAGTATTTT.